This T cell receptor (beta chain) is drawn from a study of T-cell memory formation after mild COVID-19. Germline V gives CDR1 LGHNA, CDR2 YSLEER. V dropped 4 bases and J dropped 6; count of bases not matched to a gene: 10. The CDR3 is 16 amino acids. Study conclusions and caveats: That cross-reactive memory joined was suggested by some responding clones appearing in pre-infection memory.

From the 5' RACE reads, TCRdb called clonotypes with MiXCR, one entry per CDR3 protein. The sample includes approximately 400,000 distinct CDR3 sequences, roughly 18% seen only once; the top ten take 20% to 25%. This clonotype came up a few times. As yet, its antigen is unknown. Sample: PBMCs or a T cell subset sorted from them (not recorded which). The rearrangement uses TRBV4-3 and TRBJ1-4; 8 bases fit TRBD1. The clonotype was recovered from a man younger than 30 who had mild COVID-19 (a few samples of this study predate the infection). Cell type and time point are not known. CDR3: CASSRQGTRSDEKLFF. DNA of the CDR3: TGCGCCAGCAGCCGACAGGGGACAAGATCCGATGAAAAACTGTTTTTT.